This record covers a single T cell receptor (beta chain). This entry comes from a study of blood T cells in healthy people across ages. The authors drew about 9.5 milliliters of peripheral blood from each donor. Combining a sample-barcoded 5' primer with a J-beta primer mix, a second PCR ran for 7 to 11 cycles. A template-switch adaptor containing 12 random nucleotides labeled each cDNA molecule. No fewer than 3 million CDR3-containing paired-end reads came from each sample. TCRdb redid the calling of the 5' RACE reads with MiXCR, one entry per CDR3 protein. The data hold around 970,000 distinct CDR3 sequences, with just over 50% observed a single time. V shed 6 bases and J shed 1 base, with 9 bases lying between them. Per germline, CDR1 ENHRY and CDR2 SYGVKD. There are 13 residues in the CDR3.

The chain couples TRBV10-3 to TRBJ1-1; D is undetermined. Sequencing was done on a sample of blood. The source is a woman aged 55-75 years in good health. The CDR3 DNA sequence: TGTGCCATCAGGGCCACAGCGAACACTGAAGCTTTCTTT. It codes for CAIRATANTEAFF.